This TCR beta chain derives from a study of CD8 T cells in Susac syndrome. With random hexamers, reverse transcription was performed on about 0.5 to 1 ug of RNA. Coverage of TCR beta CDR3 amplification by immunoSEQ multiplex PCR extended to 54 Vbeta and 13 Jbeta. MiXCR, run by TCRdb on the immunoSEQ multiplex PCR reads, gives a single entry per CDR3 protein. The sample has roughly 130,000 distinct CDR3 sequences; about 95% are singletons. Sequencing targeted TCR beta in T cells from blood (CD8+ and CD4+). The study used treatment-naive patients who had stable or active relapsing-remitting disease as multiple sclerosis controls. Per the germline V gene, CDR1 is MNHEY and CDR2 is SVGAGI. CDR3 size: 12 residues. Trimming stripped 6 bases from V and 5 bases from J, with 11 bases between.

The receptor was isolated from a human donor with multiple sclerosis. The sequenced sample consisted of CD4+ T cells from PBMCs. The chain carries TRBV6-5 and TRBJ2-7; maybe TRBD2 (6 bases). CDR3 in DNA: TGTGCCAGCAGGGGGGAGGTCCACGAGCAGTACTTC. This gives the protein CASRGEVHEQYF.